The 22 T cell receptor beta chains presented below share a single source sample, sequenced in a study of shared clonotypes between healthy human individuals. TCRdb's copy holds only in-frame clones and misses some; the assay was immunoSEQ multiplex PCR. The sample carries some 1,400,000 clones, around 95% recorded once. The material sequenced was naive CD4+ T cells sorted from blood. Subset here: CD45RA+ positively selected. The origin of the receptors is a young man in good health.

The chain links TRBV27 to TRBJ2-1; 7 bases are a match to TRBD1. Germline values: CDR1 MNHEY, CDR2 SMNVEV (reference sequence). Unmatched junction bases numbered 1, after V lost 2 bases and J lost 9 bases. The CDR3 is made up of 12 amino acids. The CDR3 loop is CASSLTGVEQFF. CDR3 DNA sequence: TGTGCCAGCAGTTTAACAGGGGTTGAGCAGTTCTTC.

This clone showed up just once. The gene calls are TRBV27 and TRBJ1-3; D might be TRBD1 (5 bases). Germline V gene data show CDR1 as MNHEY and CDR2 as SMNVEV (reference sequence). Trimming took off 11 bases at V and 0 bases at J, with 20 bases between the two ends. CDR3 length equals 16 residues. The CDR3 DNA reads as TGTGCCCAAAGGGGAAAGGGGCAGAGCTCTGGAAACACCATATATTTT. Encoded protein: CAQRGKGQSSGNTIYF.

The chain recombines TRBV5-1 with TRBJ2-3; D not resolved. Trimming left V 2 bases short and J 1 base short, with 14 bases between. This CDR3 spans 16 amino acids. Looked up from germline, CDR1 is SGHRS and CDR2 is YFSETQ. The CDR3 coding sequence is TGCGCCAGCAGCTTTAGTCGCGGTGCAGGCACAGATACGCAGTATTTT. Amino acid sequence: CASSFSRGAGTDTQYF. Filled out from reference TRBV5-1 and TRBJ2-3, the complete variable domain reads KAGVTQTPRYLIKTRGQQVTLSCSPISGHRSVSWYQQTPGQGLQFLFEYFSETQRNKGNFPGRFSGRQFSNSRSEMNVSTLELGDSALYLCASSFSRGAGTDTQYFGPGTRLTVL.

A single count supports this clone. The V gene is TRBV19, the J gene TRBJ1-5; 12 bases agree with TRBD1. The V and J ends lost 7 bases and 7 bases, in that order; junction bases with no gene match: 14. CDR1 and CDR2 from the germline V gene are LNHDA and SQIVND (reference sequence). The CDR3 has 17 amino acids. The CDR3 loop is CASIGDRGQREGQPQHF. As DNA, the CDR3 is TGTGCCAGTATCGGGGACAGGGGGCAAAGAGAGGGCCAGCCCCAGCATTTT.

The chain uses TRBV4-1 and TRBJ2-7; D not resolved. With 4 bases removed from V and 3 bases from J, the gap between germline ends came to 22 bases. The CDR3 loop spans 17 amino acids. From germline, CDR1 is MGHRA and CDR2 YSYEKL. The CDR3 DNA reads TGCGCCAGCAGCCCCGAAACGACCAGCTCTCTTCTCTACGAGCAGTACTTC. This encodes CASSPETTSSLLYEQYF.

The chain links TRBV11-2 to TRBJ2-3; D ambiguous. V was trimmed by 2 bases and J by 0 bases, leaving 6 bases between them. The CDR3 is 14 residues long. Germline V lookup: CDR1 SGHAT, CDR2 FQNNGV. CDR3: CASSLKASTDTQYF. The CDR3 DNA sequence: TGTGCCAGCAGCTTAAAGGCTAGCACAGATACGCAGTATTTT.

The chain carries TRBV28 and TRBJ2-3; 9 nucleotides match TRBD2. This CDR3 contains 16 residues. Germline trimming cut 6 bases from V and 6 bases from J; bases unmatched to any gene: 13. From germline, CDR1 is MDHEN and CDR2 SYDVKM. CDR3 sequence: CASSPLESGRFDTQYF. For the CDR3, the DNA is TGTGCCAGCAGCCCTCTGGAGAGCGGGAGGTTTGATACGCAGTATTTT. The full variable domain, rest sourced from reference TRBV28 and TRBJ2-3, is DVKVTQSSRYLVKRTGEKVFLECVQDMDHENMFWYRQDPGLGLRLIYFSYDVKMKEKGDIPEGYSVSREKKERFSLILESASTNQTSMYLCASSPLESGRFDTQYFGPGTRLTVL.

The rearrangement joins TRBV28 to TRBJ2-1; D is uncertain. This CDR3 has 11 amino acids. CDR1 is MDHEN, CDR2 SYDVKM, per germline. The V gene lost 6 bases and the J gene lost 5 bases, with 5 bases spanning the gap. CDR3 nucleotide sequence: TGTGCCAGCAGACAAAACAATGAGCAGTTCTTC. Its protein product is CASRQNNEQFF.

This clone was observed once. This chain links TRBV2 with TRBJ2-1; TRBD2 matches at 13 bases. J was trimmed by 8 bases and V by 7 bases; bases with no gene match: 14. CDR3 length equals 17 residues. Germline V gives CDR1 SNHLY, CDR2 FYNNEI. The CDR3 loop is CASTLSITTSGRHEQFF. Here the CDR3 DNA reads TGTGCCAGCACCCTCTCAATCACGACTAGCGGGAGGCATGAGCAGTTCTTC.

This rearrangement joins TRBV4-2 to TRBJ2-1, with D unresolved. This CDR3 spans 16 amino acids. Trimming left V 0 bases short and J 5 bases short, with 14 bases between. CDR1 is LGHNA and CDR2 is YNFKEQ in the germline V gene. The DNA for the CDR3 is TGTGCCAGCAGCCAAGATGAAGGCGGTCGGAACAATGAGCAGTTCTTC. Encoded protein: CASSQDEGGRNNEQFF.

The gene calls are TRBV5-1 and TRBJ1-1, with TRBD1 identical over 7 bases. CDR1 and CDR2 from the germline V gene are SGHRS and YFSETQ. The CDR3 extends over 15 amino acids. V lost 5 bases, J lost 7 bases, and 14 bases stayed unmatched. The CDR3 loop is CASSQFSDRVNEAFF. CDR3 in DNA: TGCGCCAGCAGTCAATTTTCCGACAGGGTAAATGAAGCTTTCTTT.

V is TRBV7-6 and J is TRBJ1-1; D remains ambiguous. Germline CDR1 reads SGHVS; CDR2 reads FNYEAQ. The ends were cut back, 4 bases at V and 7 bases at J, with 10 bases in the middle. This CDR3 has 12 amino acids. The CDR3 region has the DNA TGTGCCAGCAGCTGGGCTTCGGGTGAAGCTTTCTTT. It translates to CASSWASGEAFF.

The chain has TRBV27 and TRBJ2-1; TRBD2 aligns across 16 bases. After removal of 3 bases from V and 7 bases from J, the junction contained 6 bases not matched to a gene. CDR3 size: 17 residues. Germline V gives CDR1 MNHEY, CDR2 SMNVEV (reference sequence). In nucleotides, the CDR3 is TGTGCCAGCAGTTTCCGCGGGACTAGCGGGAGGGTAAATGAGCAGTTCTTC. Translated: CASSFRGTSGRVNEQFF.

The CDR3 protein is CASTSVGVANQPQHF. CDR3 nucleotide sequence: TGTGCCAGCACCTCGGTTGGGGTTGCCAATCAGCCCCAGCATTTT. The rearrangement uses TRBV28 and TRBJ1-5; no firm D call. The CDR3 is made up of 15 amino acids. Deletions cut 7 bases from V and 3 bases from J, with 16 bases between. Germline V gene sequence: CDR1 MDHEN, CDR2 SYDVKM.

CDR3 bases: TGCGCCAGCAGCTTGGCCCCACAAGGACTGGTGTACTTC. Its translation: CASSLAPQGLVYF. V and J are TRBV5-1 and TRBJ2-7; TRBD2 might be the D (5 bases). This CDR3 is 13 amino acids long. Germline CDR1 is SGHRS and CDR2 is YFSETQ. The V end lost 0 bases, the J end lost 12 bases, and 16 bases lay between the germline ends.

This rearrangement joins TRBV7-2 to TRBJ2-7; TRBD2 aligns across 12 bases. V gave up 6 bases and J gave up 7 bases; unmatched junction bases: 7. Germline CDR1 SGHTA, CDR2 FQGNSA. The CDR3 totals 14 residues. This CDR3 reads CASRRLAGDREQYF. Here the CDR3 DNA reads TGTGCCAGCAGGAGACTAGCGGGAGATCGGGAGCAGTACTTC.

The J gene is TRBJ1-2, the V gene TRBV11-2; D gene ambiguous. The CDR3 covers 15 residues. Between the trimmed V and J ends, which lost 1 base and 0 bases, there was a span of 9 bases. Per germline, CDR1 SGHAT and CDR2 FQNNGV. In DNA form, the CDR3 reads TGTGCCAGCAGCTTAGTCGGCAGAACTAACTATGGCTACACCTTC. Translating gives CASSLVGRTNYGYTF.

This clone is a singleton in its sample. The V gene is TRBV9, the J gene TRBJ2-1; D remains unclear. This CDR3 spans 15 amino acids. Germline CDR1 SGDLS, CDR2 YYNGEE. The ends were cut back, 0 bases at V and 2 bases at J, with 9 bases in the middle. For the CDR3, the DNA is TGTGCCAGCAGCGTAGTATTAGGGACCTACAATGAGCAGTTCTTC. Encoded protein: CASSVVLGTYNEQFF.

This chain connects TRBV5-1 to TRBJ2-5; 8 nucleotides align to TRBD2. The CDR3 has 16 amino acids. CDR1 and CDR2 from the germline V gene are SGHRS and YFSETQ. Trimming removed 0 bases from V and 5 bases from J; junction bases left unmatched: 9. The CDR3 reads CASSLALAGGLETQYF. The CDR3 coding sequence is TGCGCCAGCAGCTTGGCCTTGGCGGGGGGACTCGAGACCCAGTACTTC.

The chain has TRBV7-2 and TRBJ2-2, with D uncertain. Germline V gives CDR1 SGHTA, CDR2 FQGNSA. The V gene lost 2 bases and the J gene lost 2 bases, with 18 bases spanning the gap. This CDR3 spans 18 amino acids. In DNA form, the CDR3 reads TGTGCCAGCAGCTTAAAGCACTATAGGTCAGCTAACACCGGGGAGCTGTTTTTT. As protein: CASSLKHYRSANTGELFF.

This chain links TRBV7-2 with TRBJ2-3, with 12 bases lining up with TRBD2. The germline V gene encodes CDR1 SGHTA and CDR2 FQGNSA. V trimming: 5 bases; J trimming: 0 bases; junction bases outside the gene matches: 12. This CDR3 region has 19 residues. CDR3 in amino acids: CASSASGRGTGLSTDTQYF. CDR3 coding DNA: TGTGCCAGCAGCGCTAGCGGGAGGGGGACAGGCCTTAGCACAGATACGCAGTATTTT.

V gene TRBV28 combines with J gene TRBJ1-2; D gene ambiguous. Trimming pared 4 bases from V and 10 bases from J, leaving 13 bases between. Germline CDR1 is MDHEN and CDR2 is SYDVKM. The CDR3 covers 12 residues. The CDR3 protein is CASSSPGSHYTF. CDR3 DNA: TGTGCCAGCAGTTCGCCCGGTTCCCACTACACCTTC.